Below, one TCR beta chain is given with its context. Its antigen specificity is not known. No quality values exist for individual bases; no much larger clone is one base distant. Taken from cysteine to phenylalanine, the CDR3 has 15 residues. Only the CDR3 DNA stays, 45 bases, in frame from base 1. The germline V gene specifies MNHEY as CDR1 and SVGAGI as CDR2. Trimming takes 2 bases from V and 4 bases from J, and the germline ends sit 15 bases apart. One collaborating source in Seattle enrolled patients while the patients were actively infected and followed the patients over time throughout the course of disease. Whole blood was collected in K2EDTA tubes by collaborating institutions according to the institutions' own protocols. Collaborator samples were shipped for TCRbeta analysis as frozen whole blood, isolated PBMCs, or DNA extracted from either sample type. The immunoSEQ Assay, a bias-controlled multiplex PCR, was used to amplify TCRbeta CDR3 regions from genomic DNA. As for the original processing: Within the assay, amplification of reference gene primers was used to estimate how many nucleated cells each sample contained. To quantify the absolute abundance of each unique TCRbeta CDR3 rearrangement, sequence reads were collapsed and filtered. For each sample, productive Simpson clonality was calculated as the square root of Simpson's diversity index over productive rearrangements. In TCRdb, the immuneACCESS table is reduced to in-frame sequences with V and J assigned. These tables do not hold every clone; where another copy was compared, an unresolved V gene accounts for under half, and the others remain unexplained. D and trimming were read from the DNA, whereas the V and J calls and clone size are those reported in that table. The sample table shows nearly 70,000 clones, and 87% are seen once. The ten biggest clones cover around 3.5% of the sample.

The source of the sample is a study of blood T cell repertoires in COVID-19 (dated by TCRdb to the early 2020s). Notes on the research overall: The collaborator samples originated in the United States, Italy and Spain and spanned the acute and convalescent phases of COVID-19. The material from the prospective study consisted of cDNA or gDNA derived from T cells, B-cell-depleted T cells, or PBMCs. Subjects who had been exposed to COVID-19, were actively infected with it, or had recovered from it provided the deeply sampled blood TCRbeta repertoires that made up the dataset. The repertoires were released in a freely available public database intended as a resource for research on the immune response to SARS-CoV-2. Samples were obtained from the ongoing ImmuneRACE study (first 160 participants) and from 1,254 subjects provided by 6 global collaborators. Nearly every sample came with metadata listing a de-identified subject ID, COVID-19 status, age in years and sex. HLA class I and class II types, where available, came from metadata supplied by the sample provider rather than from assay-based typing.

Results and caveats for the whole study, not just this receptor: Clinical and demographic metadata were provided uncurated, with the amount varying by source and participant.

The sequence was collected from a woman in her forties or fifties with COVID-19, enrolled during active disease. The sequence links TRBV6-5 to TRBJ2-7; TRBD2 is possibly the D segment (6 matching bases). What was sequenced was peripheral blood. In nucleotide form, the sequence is TGTGCCAGCAGTTACACGTGGGGAGGAGTTTACGAGCAGTACTTC. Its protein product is CASSYTWGGVYEQYF.